The 24 T cell receptor beta chains in this list originate from one sample, sequenced in a study of blood T cell repertoires in COVID-19. TCRdb's table, derived via immunoSEQ multiplex PCR, lists solely in-frame clones and lacks some. The data hold about 160,000 clones, with over 70% observed a single time. The material sequenced was PBMCs or T cells enriched from blood (not recorded which). These receptor sequences come from a woman aged 60-75 years who had recovered from COVID-19.

This chain joins TRBV25-1 and TRBJ1-2; D is unresolved. Germline V CDR1 and CDR2: MGHDK, SYGVNS. CDR3 size: 13 residues. V lost 2 bases to trimming and J lost 3 bases, with 7 bases between them. The CDR3 sequence is CASSEAGDYGYTF. The CDR3 coding sequence is TGTGCCAGCAGTGAAGCCGGGGACTATGGCTACACCTTC.

This clone appeared a single time. This chain joins TRBV6-1 and TRBJ2-5; 8 nucleotides line up with TRBD2. The CDR3 length is 15 residues. Germline CDR1 and CDR2: MNHNS and SASEGT. After removal of 3 bases from V and 2 bases from J, the junction contained 5 bases not matched to a gene. CDR3 protein: CASSDGGGKQETQYF. In DNA form, the CDR3 reads TGTGCCAGCAGTGATGGCGGGGGGAAACAAGAGACCCAGTACTTC.

This chain connects TRBV12-3 or TRBV12-4 to TRBJ2-2, with unresolved D. V was pared by 3 bases and J by 6 bases, with 8 bases between. The CDR3 sequence is 13 residues long. The DNA for the CDR3 is TGTGCCAGCAGTTTCCGTTACTCCGGGGAGCTGTTTTTT. Translated: CASSFRYSGELFF.

The chain carries TRBV15 and TRBJ1-4, with TRBD1 identical over 8 bases. Germline V gene data show CDR1 as LNHNV and CDR2 as YYDKDF (reference sequence). J was trimmed by 8 bases and V by 2 bases; bases with no gene match: 7. The CDR3 contains 15 residues. The CDR3 loop is CATSRPTGGNEKLFF. The DNA of the CDR3 is TGTGCCACCAGCAGACCTACAGGGGGGAACGAAAAACTGTTTTTT.

The rearrangement links TRBV3-1 (or the pseudogene TRBV3-2) to TRBJ1-4, with TRBD1 matching 9 bases. Germline V CDR1 and CDR2: LGHDT, YNNKEL (reference sequence). The trim removed 5 bases at V and 8 bases at J, leaving 6 bases unmatched. The CDR3 contains 14 residues. CDR3 bases: TGTGCCAGCAGCGCAGCGGGACAGGGCGAAAAACTGTTTTTT. This gives the protein CASSAAGQGEKLFF.

This clone was recorded only once. The rearrangement links TRBV30 to TRBJ2-5; perhaps TRBD2 as D (7 bases). V shed 1 base and J shed 5 bases, with 14 bases lying between them. CDR3 length: 14 amino acids. Germline V gives CDR1 GTSNPN, CDR2 SVGIG (reference sequence). CDR3 loop: CAWSEGGARETQYF. Written as DNA, the CDR3 is TGTGCCTGGAGTGAAGGGGGGGCGAGGGAGACCCAGTACTTC.

This clone was detected once. The chain couples TRBV15 to TRBJ1-5, with 8 bases aligning to TRBD1. V gave up 6 bases and J gave up 4 bases; unmatched junction bases: 14. Per germline, CDR1 LNHNV and CDR2 YYDKDF (reference sequence). The CDR3 is 17 residues long. CDR3 region: CATRVDLQGAGNQPQHF. The CDR3 DNA reads as TGTGCCACCAGAGTGGACCTTCAGGGGGCTGGAAATCAGCCCCAGCATTTT.

The chain recombines TRBV9 with TRBJ1-6, with 7 bases fitting TRBD1. V was clipped by 0 bases and J by 7 bases; unmatched bases: 10. The germline V gene has CDR1 SGDLS and CDR2 YYNGEE. The CDR3 contains 17 residues. The CDR3 here is CASSVEGTVGRNSPLHF. In DNA form, the CDR3 reads TGTGCCAGCAGCGTAGAGGGGACAGTAGGAAGAAATTCACCCCTCCACTTT.

The chain uses TRBV19 and TRBJ2-1; D is uncertain. CDR1 is LNHDA, CDR2 SQIVND, per germline (reference sequence). V gave up 6 bases and J gave up 0 bases, with 24 bases separating them. CDR3 size: 19 residues. The CDR3 nucleotides read TGTGCCAGTAGCAATTATGGTCCTCAACAGCTATTCTCCTACAATGAGCAGTTCTTC. Translating gives CASSNYGPQQLFSYNEQFF.

The J gene is TRBJ1-5, the V gene TRBV2; 8 nucleotides align to TRBD1. The CDR3 sequence is 17 residues long. Germline V gene lookup returns CDR1 SNHLY and CDR2 FYNNEI. V trimming: 2 bases; J trimming: 3 bases; junction bases outside the gene matches: 9. In DNA form, the CDR3 reads TGTGCCAGCAGTGAAATTAAGGGACAGGCCTACAATCAGCCCCAGCATTTT. Residues: CASSEIKGQAYNQPQHF. The full variable domain, its missing parts supplied by reference TRBV2 and TRBJ1-5, is EPEVTQTPSHQVTQMGQEVILRCVPISNHLYFYWYRQILGQKVEFLVSFYNNEISEKSEIFDDQFSVERPDGSNFTLKIRSTKLEDSAMYFCASSEIKGQAYNQPQHFGDGTRLSIL.

The rearrangement links TRBV5-1 to TRBJ2-3; TRBD2 matches 9 bases. V trimming: 0 bases; J trimming: 5 bases; junction bases outside the gene matches: 4. CDR3 length: 15 amino acids. Per the germline V gene, CDR1 is SGHRS and CDR2 is YFSETQ. CDR3 sequence: CASSLEGSGGDTQYF. In DNA form, the CDR3 reads TGCGCCAGCAGCTTGGAAGGTAGCGGGGGAGATACGCAGTATTTT.

The V call is TRBV7-2, the J call TRBJ1-1; TRBD1 is a possible D gene (5 bases). The V gene's germline CDR1 is SGHTA and CDR2 FQGNSA. The CDR3 loop spans 16 amino acids. V lost 4 bases and J 4 bases, leaving 19 bases between the germline ends. The CDR3: CASSSQRFRVPTEAFF. Here the CDR3 DNA reads TGTGCCAGCAGCTCGCAGAGGTTCAGGGTTCCCACTGAAGCTTTCTTT.

V and J are TRBV6-5 and TRBJ1-5; 8 bases agree with TRBD1. The CDR3 has 15 amino acids. J lost 8 bases, V lost 5 bases, and 11 bases had no gene match. Germline loops: CDR1 MNHEY, CDR2 SVGAGI. The CDR3: CASSTRTGQGKPQHF. CDR3 nucleotides: TGTGCCAGCAGTACCCGGACAGGGCAAGGGAAGCCCCAGCATTTT.

V gene TRBV19 combines with J gene TRBJ1-5; D is possibly TRBD1 (6 bases). The V end lost 10 bases, the J end lost 2 bases, and 15 bases lay between the germline ends. The CDR3 length is 14 residues. Germline V gives CDR1 LNHDA, CDR2 SQIVND (reference sequence). CDR3 coding DNA: TGTGCCACCAACAGGGATGGGGGCAATCAGCCCCAGCATTTT. It codes for CATNRDGGNQPQHF.

In its sample, this clone was seen once. V usage is TRBV4-1 and J usage is TRBJ2-7, with TRBD1 matching 7 bases. The CDR3 extends over 16 amino acids. V gave up 3 bases and J gave up 3 bases; unmatched junction bases: 11. Germline V gene sequence: CDR1 MGHRA, CDR2 YSYEKL. The CDR3 sequence: CASSQVSTGTGYEQYF. CDR3 DNA: TGCGCCAGCAGCCAGGTATCGACAGGGACGGGCTACGAGCAGTACTTC.

The chain uses TRBV7-2 and TRBJ2-1, with D tentatively TRBD2 (5 bases). The CDR3 consists of 13 residues. Germline V gene sequence: CDR1 SGHTA, CDR2 FQGNSA. Trimming cost V 5 bases and J 4 bases, with 9 bases left between them. The CDR3 coding sequence is TGTGCCAGCAGCCCCGGGGAGTACAATGAGCAGTTCTTC. Its translation is CASSPGEYNEQFF.

This clone was recorded once. The chain uses TRBV3-1 (or the pseudogene TRBV3-2) and TRBJ1-2, with 11 nucleotides matching TRBD1. The length of the CDR3 is 16 residues. The junction had 8 bases not matched to a gene; V was cut back by 2 bases and J by 6 bases. Germline loops: CDR1 LGHDT, CDR2 YNNKEL (reference sequence). CDR3 coding DNA: TGTGCCAGCAGCCAAATGGACAGGGGGCTCTTTAATGGCTACACCTTC. It codes for CASSQMDRGLFNGYTF.

V and J are TRBV5-1 and TRBJ1-5, with TRBD1 as a possible D gene (5 bases). V lost 4 bases and J 3 bases, leaving 17 bases between the germline ends. Per germline, CDR1 SGHRS and CDR2 YFSETQ. CDR3 length equals 16 residues. CDR3 region: CASSKATVYFNQPQHF. The CDR3 coding sequence is TGCGCCAGCAGCAAGGCGACAGTTTATTTCAATCAGCCCCAGCATTTT.

The gene calls are TRBV21-1 and TRBJ1-5. TRBV21-1 is reported as a pseudogene. This CDR3 has 13 amino acids. DNA of the CDR3: TGTGCCAGCAGCAAAGCGGAGGGTCAGCCCCAGCATTTT. Protein: CASSKAEGQPQHF.

The gene calls are TRBV27 and TRBJ2-7; 7 nucleotides line up with TRBD2. V shed 5 bases and J 5 bases; nucleotides not matched to a gene: 12. The CDR3 totals 15 residues. In germline, CDR1 is MNHEY, CDR2 SMNVEV (reference sequence). CDR3 region: CASSAGWGGGDEQYF. CDR3 DNA sequence: TGTGCCAGCAGTGCCGGATGGGGGGGAGGAGACGAGCAGTACTTC.

The chain combines TRBV12-5 with TRBJ1-6; a possible D gene is TRBD1 (6 bases). Germline V lookup: CDR1 LGHNT, CDR2 FRNRAP. Trimming removed 8 bases at V and 8 bases at J, with 16 bases between. CDR3 length: 14 residues. The CDR3 sequence is CASSMSGGHSPLHF. CDR3 DNA: TGTGCTAGTTCTATGTCCGGGGGGCATTCACCCCTCCACTTT.

The genes are TRBV5-4 and TRBJ1-6; D call uncertain. The CDR3 spans 15 residues. The germline CDR1 and CDR2 sequences are SGHNT and YYREEE (reference sequence). With 3 bases removed from V and 10 bases from J, the gap between germline ends came to 17 bases. For the CDR3, the DNA is TGTGCCAGCAGCTCCTTTTTAGACTCCCGGTCACCCCTCCACTTT. This codes for CASSSFLDSRSPLHF.

This clone was counted only a few times. The chain combines TRBV25-1 with TRBJ2-5; the match to TRBD2 covers 10 bases. Germline V gene sequence: CDR1 MGHDK, CDR2 SYGVNS. Trimming took 4 bases from V and 1 from J; bases not matched to a gene: 3. CDR3 length equals 15 residues. The CDR3 reads CASSGSGGLQETQYF. The CDR3 DNA sequence: TGTGCCAGCAGTGGTAGCGGGGGGCTCCAAGAGACCCAGTACTTC.

This clone occurred once. The V gene is TRBV7-6, the J gene TRBJ2-7; 7 nucleotides match TRBD2. The CDR3 covers 15 residues. The germline gives CDR1 SGHVS, CDR2 FNYEAQ. The V gene end was trimmed by 1 base and the J gene end by 1 base; junction bases not matched to a gene: 4. The CDR3 sequence is CASSLGASGSYEQYF. The CDR3 DNA sequence: TGTGCCAGCAGCTTAGGGGCTAGCGGTTCCTACGAGCAGTACTTC.